A selection of T cell receptor beta chains follows, all from one sample in a study of identical twins. Using its own MiXCR run on the 5' RACE reads, TCRdb lists one record per CDR3 protein. The repertoire holds around 960,000 distinct CDR3 sequences, with 9% to 15% as singletons. Separately, the same data were catalogued under a study of yellow fever vaccine responses in identical twins.

Sequencing was done on a sample of PBMCs. The receptors were gathered from a woman between 18 and 29 years old in good health. Each CDR3 is given with its conserved first and last residue. The D gene is left open where the match is weak. Clone sizes are given selectively: once, few, many, or a class where the clone is expanded.

J: TRBJ2-3
size: few
D: TRBD2
V: TRBV9
DNA: TGTGCCAGCAGCGTAGGACTAGCGGACGTCACAGATACGCAGTATTTT
CDR3: CASSVGLADVTDTQYF

J: TRBJ2-7
size: many
D: -
V: TRBV28
DNA: TGTGCCAGCAGTTTAATTTTGGACGAGCAGTACTTC
CDR3: CASSLILDEQYF

J: TRBJ2-1
size: -
D: -
V: TRBV19
DNA: TGTGCCAGTAGTATAGACTTGTCCTACAATGAGCAGTTCTTC
CDR3: CASSIDLSYNEQFF

J: TRBJ1-5
size: few
D: -
V: TRBV9
DNA: TGTGCCAGCAGCGTAGGATCAGATCCCAATCAGCCCCAGCATTTT
CDR3: CASSVGSDPNQPQHF

J: TRBJ2-3
size: -
D: TRBD2
V: TRBV7-2
DNA: TGTGCCAGCAGCTTAAGGCCTAGCGGGGCTAGCACAGATACGCAGTATTTT
CDR3: CASSLRPSGASTDTQYF

J: TRBJ2-7
size: many
D: TRBD2
V: TRBV4-2
DNA: TGTGCCAGCAGCCAAGGGGGGACTAGTTACGAGCAGTACTTC
CDR3: CASSQGGTSYEQYF

J: TRBJ1-2
size: -
D: -
V: TRBV15
DNA: TGTGCCACCAGCTTGGGAGGGATTCAGGACTATGGCTACACCTTC
CDR3: CATSLGGIQDYGYTF

J: TRBJ2-7
size: -
D: TRBD2
V: TRBV20-1
DNA: TGCAGTGCTATAAAGCGGGAGGGCCCCTACGAGCAGTACTTC
CDR3: CSAIKREGPYEQYF

J: TRBJ2-7
size: -
D: -
V: TRBV10-3
DNA: TGTGCCATCAACCTCCGGGACGGAGAAGCCCAGTACTTC
CDR3: CAINLRDGEAQYF

J: TRBJ1-1
size: many
D: -
V: TRBV5-1
DNA: TGCGCCAGCAGCTTGATGGGGGCTGAAGCTTTCTTT
CDR3: CASSLMGAEAFF

J: TRBJ1-2
size: few
D: -
V: TRBV6-5
DNA: TGTGCCAGCAGTTACTCGAGCACGTGGGGCTACACCTTC
CDR3: CASSYSSTWGYTF

J: TRBJ2-3
size: -
D: -
V: TRBV7-8
DNA: TGTGCCAGCAGCCGTCCTCAGGGGCCAGATACGCAGTATTTT
CDR3: CASSRPQGPDTQYF

J: TRBJ2-7
size: few
D: -
V: TRBV3-1
DNA: TGTGCCAGCAGCCAAGATCAGAGTATTCCATCCTACGAGCAGTACTTC
CDR3: CASSQDQSIPSYEQYF

J: TRBJ2-2
size: few
D: -
V: TRBV3-1
DNA: TGTGCCAGCAGCCAAGAAGTAGGGTCGGGATACACCGGGGAGCTGTTTTTT
CDR3: CASSQEVGSGYTGELFF

J: TRBJ2-3
size: -
D: -
V: TRBV27
DNA: TGTGCCAGCAGTTATGGGGGGTGGACAGATACGCAGTATTTT
CDR3: CASSYGGWTDTQYF

J: TRBJ2-2
size: few
D: -
V: TRBV21-1
DNA: TGTGCCAGCAGCAAAAAAAAGATGGACAGGATGAACACCGGGGAGCTGTTTTTT
CDR3: CASSKKKMDRMNTGELFF

J: TRBJ1-5
size: many
D: -
V: TRBV29-1
DNA: TGCAGCGTTGGCTGGGTGGGGGGCAATCAGCCCCAGCATTTT
CDR3: CSVGWVGGNQPQHF

J: TRBJ2-1
size: many
D: TRBD1
V: TRBV29-1
DNA: TGCAGCGTTGAAGACTCAGGGGGCGCATCCAATGAGCAGTTCTTC
CDR3: CSVEDSGGASNEQFF

J: TRBJ2-7
size: few
D: -
V: TRBV4-1
DNA: TGCGCCAGCAGCCAAGATGCCCGGAGCGGGCCCTCCTACGAGCAGTACTTC
CDR3: CASSQDARSGPSYEQYF

J: TRBJ2-3
size: few
D: TRBD2
V: TRBV6-5
DNA: TGTGCCAGCAGTACTAGCGGGGAAAGCACAGATACGCAGTATTTT
CDR3: CASSTSGESTDTQYF

J: TRBJ2-1
size: -
D: TRBD1
V: TRBV20-1
DNA: TGCAGTGCAATCCAATCCGGGACAGGAGTCTACAATGAGCAGTTCTTC
CDR3: CSAIQSGTGVYNEQFF

J: TRBJ2-1
size: few
D: -
V: TRBV10-1
DNA: TGCGCCAGCAGTGAGGCACTAGCCTCCTACAATGAGCAGTTCTTC
CDR3: CASSEALASYNEQFF

J: TRBJ2-7
size: few
D: TRBD2
V: TRBV12-3/TRBV12-4
DNA: TGTGCCAGCAGTCCCCCAGCGGGAGGGCCCTCAGACGAGCAGTACTTC
CDR3: CASSPPAGGPSDEQYF

J: TRBJ1-6
size: -
D: TRBD1
V: TRBV3-1
DNA: TGTGCCAGCAGCCAAGAGGGACAGGGCTATTCACCCCTCCACTTT
CDR3: CASSQEGQGYSPLHF

J: TRBJ1-4
size: few
D: -
V: TRBV19
DNA: TGTGCCAGCAAAGAGGGGCCTCTTAATGAAAAACTGTTTTTT
CDR3: CASKEGPLNEKLFF

J: TRBJ2-2
size: -
D: TRBD2
V: TRBV28
DNA: TGTGCCAGCAGACTTACGGGACTAGCGGGAGGATCCGGGGAGCTGTTTTTT
CDR3: CASRLTGLAGGSGELFF

J: TRBJ2-1
size: -
D: TRBD2
V: TRBV4-2
DNA: TGTGCCAGCAGCCAAGGCCGACTAGCGGAGGTGGCGTTCTTC
CDR3: CASSQGRLAEVAFF

J: TRBJ2-7
size: few
D: -
V: TRBV12-5
DNA: TGTGCTAGTGGTCTCCCCGGGCTCGAGCAGTACTTC
CDR3: CASGLPGLEQYF

J: TRBJ2-5
size: few
D: -
V: TRBV20-1
DNA: TGCAGTGCAAGTTGGGGAGGAGAGACCCAGTACTTC
CDR3: CSASWGGETQYF

J: TRBJ1-5
size: few
D: -
V: TRBV6-1
DNA: TGTGCCAGCAGTGAATGGGAAGTCTATAGCAATCAGCCCCAGCATTTT
CDR3: CASSEWEVYSNQPQHF

J: TRBJ2-5
size: few
D: -
V: TRBV7-2
DNA: TGTGCCAGCAGCTTAGACTTCTCACAAGAGACCCAGTACTTC
CDR3: CASSLDFSQETQYF

J: TRBJ1-2
size: -
D: -
V: TRBV21-1
DNA: TGTGCCAGCAGCAAAGGCGGCAGAACCTATGGCTACACCTTC
CDR3: CASSKGGRTYGYTF

J: TRBJ2-3
size: -
D: TRBD2
V: TRBV11-2
DNA: TGTGCCAGCAGCACCACTAGCGGGGGGCCGACAGATACGCAGTATTTT
CDR3: CASSTTSGGPTDTQYF

J: TRBJ2-2
size: -
D: TRBD2
V: TRBV20-1
DNA: TGCAGTGCGCGTCGTAGCGGGAGATTCACCGGGGAGCTGTTTTTT
CDR3: CSARRSGRFTGELFF

J: TRBJ2-1
size: few
D: -
V: TRBV2
DNA: TGTGCCAGCATAACGCGCAATGAGCAGTTCTTC
CDR3: CASITRNEQFF

J: TRBJ1-4
size: -
D: -
V: TRBV12-3/TRBV12-4
DNA: TGTGCCAGCAGTCCCAATACCGGGATCGGAAAAGAAAAACTGTTTTTT
CDR3: CASSPNTGIGKEKLFF

J: TRBJ2-1
size: -
D: -
V: TRBV15
DNA: TGTGCCACCAGCCCCCGGTCCCTGGAGCAGTTCTTC
CDR3: CATSPRSLEQFF

J: TRBJ2-5
size: many
D: -
V: TRBV3-1
DNA: TGTGCCAGCAGCCACCGAGAGACCCAGTACTTC
CDR3: CASSHRETQYF

J: TRBJ1-1
size: -
D: -
V: TRBV14
DNA: TGTGCCAGCAGCAGGTATCTTTCCGAAGCTTTCTTT
CDR3: CASSRYLSEAFF

J: TRBJ1-5
size: many
D: -
V: TRBV11-2
DNA: TGTGCCAGCAGCCCTCGGAGCAATCAGCCCCAGCATTTT
CDR3: CASSPRSNQPQHF

J: TRBJ2-1
size: -
D: TRBD2
V: TRBV12-3/TRBV12-4
DNA: TGTGCCAGCAGTGCACCTACTAGCGGGAGCTACAATGAGCAGTTCTTC
CDR3: CASSAPTSGSYNEQFF

J: TRBJ1-1
size: -
D: -
V: TRBV3-1
DNA: TGTGCCAGCAGCCTCGGACTAATCACTGAAGCTTTCTTT
CDR3: CASSLGLITEAFF

J: TRBJ1-2
size: -
D: -
V: TRBV6-1
DNA: TGTGCCAGCAGTCAGGACGGAATCAGAGCTAACTATGGCTACACCTTC
CDR3: CASSQDGIRANYGYTF

J: TRBJ1-6
size: many
D: -
V: TRBV20-1
DNA: TGCAGTGCTAGGTCAGGAACCGACTATAATTCACCCCTCCACTTT
CDR3: CSARSGTDYNSPLHF

J: TRBJ1-5
size: -
D: TRBD1
V: TRBV2
DNA: TGTGCCAGCAGTTATGACAGGGTCAATCAGCCCCAGCATTTT
CDR3: CASSYDRVNQPQHF

J: TRBJ2-7
size: -
D: -
V: TRBV27
DNA: TGTGCCAGCAGCCCGGGACCCATCGACTACGAGCAGTACTTC
CDR3: CASSPGPIDYEQYF

J: TRBJ2-5
size: -
D: -
V: TRBV24-1
DNA: TGTGCCACCAGTGATTGGGGGCTCGGGACTCCCCAAGAGACCCAGTACTTC
CDR3: CATSDWGLGTPQETQYF

J: TRBJ2-7
size: many
D: -
V: TRBV9
DNA: TGTGCCAGCAGCCCCGGGGGTCGCTCCTACGAGCAGTACTTC
CDR3: CASSPGGRSYEQYF

J: TRBJ1-2
size: few
D: -
V: TRBV2
DNA: TGTGCCAGCAGTGAAGTGGTTAACTATGGCTACACCTTC
CDR3: CASSEVVNYGYTF

J: TRBJ1-2
size: -
D: -
V: TRBV7-9
DNA: TGTGCCAGCAGTCCAGCCCCGGGAAAGGTAGCTAACTATGGCTACACCTTC
CDR3: CASSPAPGKVANYGYTF

J: TRBJ1-1
size: few
D: TRBD1
V: TRBV7-9
DNA: TGTGCCAGCAGCGCCGGGACAGTCAAAGCTTTCTTT
CDR3: CASSAGTVKAFF

J: TRBJ2-3
size: -
D: TRBD2
V: TRBV10-3
DNA: TGTGCCATCAGGGGAAATAGCGGGAGAGACACAGATACGCAGTATTTT
CDR3: CAIRGNSGRDTDTQYF